This entry is about one T cell receptor beta chain. Each CDR3 protein is one row after TCRdb ran MiXCR on the 5' RACE reads. The table records under 550,000 distinct CDR3 sequences, roughly a fifth of them present only once. CDR3 length equals 14 residues. Between the trimmed V and J ends, which lost 0 bases and 7 bases, there was a span of 10 bases. CDR1 and CDR2 (germline): MGHRA, YSYEKL. This sample is drawn from a study of T cells after yellow fever vaccination. Overall study context: Preparing low-cell-number fractions relied on SMART-Seq v4 Ultra Low Input.

The TCR comes from a man between 18 and 35 years old who received the YFV17D yellow fever vaccine. Sample: PBMCs, taken 21 days after the first yellow fever vaccination. The gene calls are TRBV4-1 and TRBJ2-1; tentatively, D is TRBD1 (6 bases). The CDR3 reads CASSQDARGNEQFF. CDR3 coding DNA: TGCGCCAGCAGCCAAGATGCCAGGGGAAATGAGCAGTTCTTC.